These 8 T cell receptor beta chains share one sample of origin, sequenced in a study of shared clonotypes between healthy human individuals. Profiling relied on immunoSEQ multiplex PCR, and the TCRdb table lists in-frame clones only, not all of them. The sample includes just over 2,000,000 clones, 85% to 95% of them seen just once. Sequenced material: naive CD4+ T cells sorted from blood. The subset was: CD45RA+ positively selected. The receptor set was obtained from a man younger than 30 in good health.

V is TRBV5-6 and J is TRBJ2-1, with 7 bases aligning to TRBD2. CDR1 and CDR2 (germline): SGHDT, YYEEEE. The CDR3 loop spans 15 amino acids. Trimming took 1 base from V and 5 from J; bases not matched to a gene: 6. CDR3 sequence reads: CASSLWASGDNEQFF. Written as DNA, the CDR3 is TGTGCCAGCAGCTTGTGGGCTAGCGGAGACAATGAGCAGTTCTTC.

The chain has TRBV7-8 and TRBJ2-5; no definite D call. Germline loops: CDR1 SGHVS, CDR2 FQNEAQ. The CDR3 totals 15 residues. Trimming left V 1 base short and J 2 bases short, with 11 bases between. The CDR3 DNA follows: TGTGCCAGCAGCTTAGAAGGCCTAAATCAAGAGACCCAGTACTTC. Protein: CASSLEGLNQETQYF. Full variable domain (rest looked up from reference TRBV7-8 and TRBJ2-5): GAGVSQSPRYKVAKRGQDVALRCDPISGHVSLFWYQQALGQGPEFLTYFQNEAQLDKSGLPSDRFFAERPEGSVSTLKIQRTQQEDSAVYLCASSLEGLNQETQYFGPGTRLLVL.

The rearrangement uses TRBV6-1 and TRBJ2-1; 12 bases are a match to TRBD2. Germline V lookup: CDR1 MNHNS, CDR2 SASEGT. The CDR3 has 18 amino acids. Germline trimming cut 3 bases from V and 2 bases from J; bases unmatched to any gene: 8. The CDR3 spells CASSDGLASGRAYNEQFF. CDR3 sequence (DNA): TGTGCCAGCAGTGATGGTTTGGCTAGCGGGAGGGCCTACAATGAGCAGTTCTTC.

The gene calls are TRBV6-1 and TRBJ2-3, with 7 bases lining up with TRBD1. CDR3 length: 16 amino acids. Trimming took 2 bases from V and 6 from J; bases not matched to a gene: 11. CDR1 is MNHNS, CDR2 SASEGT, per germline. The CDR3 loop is CASSEYSTGRFDTQYF. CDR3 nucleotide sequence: TGTGCCAGCAGTGAATATTCGACAGGGCGGTTTGATACGCAGTATTTT.

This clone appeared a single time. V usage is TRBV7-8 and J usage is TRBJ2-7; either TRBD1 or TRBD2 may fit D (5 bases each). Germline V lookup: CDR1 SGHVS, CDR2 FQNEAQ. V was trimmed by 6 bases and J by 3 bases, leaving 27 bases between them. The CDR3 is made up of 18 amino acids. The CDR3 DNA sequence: TGTGCCAGCAGTCGAGCGGCCAGGGTAAATCAGGGCAACTACGAGCAGTACTTC. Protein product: CASSRAARVNQGNYEQYF.

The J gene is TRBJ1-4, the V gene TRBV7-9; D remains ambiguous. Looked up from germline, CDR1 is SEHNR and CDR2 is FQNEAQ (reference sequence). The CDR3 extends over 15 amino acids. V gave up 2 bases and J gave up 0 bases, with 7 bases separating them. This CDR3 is CASSLMGTTNEKLFF. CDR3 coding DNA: TGTGCCAGCAGCTTAATGGGGACAACTAATGAAAAACTGTTTTTT.

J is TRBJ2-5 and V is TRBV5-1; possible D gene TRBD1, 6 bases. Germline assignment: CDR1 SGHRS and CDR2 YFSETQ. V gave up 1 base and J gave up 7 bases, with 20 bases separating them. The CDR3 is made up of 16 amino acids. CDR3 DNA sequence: TGCGCCAGCAGCTTGACACAGGGTAGGGCAAAAGGGACCCAGTACTTC. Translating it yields CASSLTQGRAKGTQYF.

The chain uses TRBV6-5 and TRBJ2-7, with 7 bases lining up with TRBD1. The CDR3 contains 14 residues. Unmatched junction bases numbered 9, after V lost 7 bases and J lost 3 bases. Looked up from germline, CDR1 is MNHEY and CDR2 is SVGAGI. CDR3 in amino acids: CASNNRGENYEQYF. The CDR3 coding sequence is TGTGCCAGCAATAACAGGGGAGAGAACTACGAGCAGTACTTC.